Listed below are T cell receptor beta chains from one sample, sequenced in a study of blood T cell repertoires in COVID-19. Only in-frame clones appear in the TCRdb table, and some are missing; sequencing was by immunoSEQ multiplex PCR. The repertoire consists of around 110,000 clones, with roughly nine tenths occurring once and the leading ten covering 4.5% to 6%. Sequencing was carried out using peripheral blood. Source of these receptors: a middle-aged man with active or convalescent COVID-19. The CDR3 runs from the conserved cysteine through the conserved F or W.

CASSSQGRGYTF TRBJ1-2 TRBV7-2
CASSPRGPDTQYF TRBJ2-3 TRBV7-9
CATSDGRSNVLTF TRBJ2-6 TRBV24-1
CASSESLTGTQNQPQHF TRBJ1-5 TRBV25-1
CASSNLATVSTDTQYF TRBJ2-3 TRBV7-9
CAIREQGAGGYTF TRBJ1-2 TRBV10-3
CASSLGTDEAFF TRBJ1-1 TRBV7-9
CASHGTAFREKLFF TRBJ1-4 TRBV2
CASSYSIIGDYGYTF TRBJ1-2 TRBV6-2/TRBV6-3
CATSRAGSSSEQYF TRBJ2-7 TRBV15
CASSQGADGELFF TRBJ2-2 TRBV18
CAWDTGFGRSNQPQHF TRBJ1-5 TRBV30
CASSPDRGPQRGDEKLFF TRBJ1-4 TRBV5-1
CATQATSGRAHEQFF TRBJ2-1 TRBV19
CASIAGPYNEQFF TRBJ2-1 TRBV19
CASSPAGTMNTEAFF TRBJ1-1 TRBV7-2
CASSPGQVPQETQYF TRBJ2-5 TRBV5-1
CASVGDRATGYTF TRBJ1-2 TRBV19
CASGTENYGYTF TRBJ1-2 TRBV28
CASSPPRGEDYGYTF TRBJ1-2 TRBV18
CATSRVRGGSHEQYF TRBJ2-7 TRBV15
CASSPGANYEQYF TRBJ2-7 TRBV18
CASSPFNYEQYF TRBJ2-7 TRBV18
CASSQGTGSWEQYF TRBJ2-7 TRBV4-1
CASTNQDRYLSGGVNTEAFF TRBJ1-1 TRBV19
CASSTTLTYNEQFF TRBJ2-1 TRBV10-2
CASSETGTYGYTF TRBJ1-2 TRBV2
CASGGSLEQYF TRBJ2-7 TRBV28
CASSILPTGKNEQFF TRBJ2-1 TRBV19
CASTVPGGTEAFF TRBJ1-1 TRBV27
CASGLVMDRVGGELFF TRBJ2-2 TRBV12-5
CASWTQVRTEAFF TRBJ1-1 TRBV28
CASSQSRGSYNEQFF TRBJ2-1 TRBV4-3
CASSLTREDTQYF TRBJ2-3 TRBV7-3
CASSPFNSPLHF TRBJ1-6 TRBV27
CATSLGGQGGNQPQHF TRBJ1-5 TRBV28
CASSQGNQPQHF TRBJ1-5 TRBV5-6